This T cell receptor beta chain derives from a study of blood T cells in healthy people across ages. Study-wide findings and caveats: Donors of long life had a larger count of naive CD4+ cells and greater diversity than aged donors.

Concerning this clonotype: Antigen specificity is unknown.

The use of a sample-barcoded 5' primer and a J-beta primer mix characterized a second PCR of 7 to 11 cycles. TCRdb fed the 5' RACE reads into MiXCR, producing one record per CDR3 protein. This sample has about 930,000 distinct CDR3 sequences; around 29% occur once, and the top ten carry roughly a tenth. Trimming at V came to 1 base and at J to 11 bases, leaving 7 bases not matched to a gene. This CDR3 comprises 13 residues. The same sample was also studied in work on T cells of mothers and their children. That work contributes: The donor cohort consisted of a few healthy Caucasian mothers and their six children. A second PCR was performed with the M1S primer. This primer added sample barcodes and 2-4 random nucleotides. Each child gave approximately 2.8 million TCR beta CDR3 reads (each mother, over 9.5 million).

The J gene is TRBJ2-5, the V gene TRBV12-3 or TRBV12-4; 7 bases line up with TRBD1. The sequencing sample was made of blood. This clonotype was obtained from a woman in her 40s in good health. The CDR3 sequence is CASSLGTGEEQYF. CDR3 nucleotide sequence: TGTGCCAGCAGTTTAGGGACAGGCGAAGAGCAGTACTTC.